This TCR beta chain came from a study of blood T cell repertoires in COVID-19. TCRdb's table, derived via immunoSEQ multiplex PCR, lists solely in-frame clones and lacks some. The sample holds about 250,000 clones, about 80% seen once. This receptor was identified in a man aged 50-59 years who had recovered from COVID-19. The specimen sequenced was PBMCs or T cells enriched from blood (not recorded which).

In DNA, the CDR3 is TGTGCCAGTAGTATAGCCCAAAGAGGAGGGGTTAGCAATCAGCCCCAGCATTTT. It yields the protein CASSIAQRGGVSNQPQHF. The chain uses TRBV19 and TRBJ1-5; perhaps TRBD1 as D (5 bases). Trimming cost V 1 base and J 0 bases, with 16 bases left between them. The V gene's germline CDR1 is LNHDA and CDR2 SQIVND (reference sequence). CDR3 length equals 18 residues.